This T cell receptor (beta chain) was obtained from a study of PD-1 blockade in classical Hodgkin lymphoma. Sequencing used immunoSEQ multiplex PCR; TCRdb keeps in-frame clones, though not all of them. The top ten hold about 8% of the sample, which has tens of thousands of clones, about 85% seen once. The V end was cut by 5 bases, the J end by 7 bases, with 12 bases between. The CDR3 totals 14 residues. Germline V CDR1 and CDR2: SGHVS, FQNEAQ. Time point of the sample: cycle 4 day 1 (C4D1), after 5 to 7 weeks of nivolumab. All the patients suffered relapse after autologous stem cell transplantation, and brentuximab vedotin exposure differed.

This receptor was identified in a human donor with classical Hodgkin lymphoma. This specimen consisted of peripheral blood mononuclear cells (PBMCs), obtained before the fourth cycle of nivolumab. The chain couples TRBV7-8 to TRBJ1-6, with TRBD1 as a possible D gene (6 bases). CDR3: CASSTRDINSPLHF. The CDR3 region has the DNA TGTGCCAGCAGCACCAGGGACATCAATTCACCCCTCCACTTT. The full variable domain, its missing parts supplied by reference TRBV7-8 and TRBJ1-6, is GAGVSQSPRYKVAKRGQDVALRCDPISGHVSLFWYQQALGQGPEFLTYFQNEAQLDKSGLPSDRFFAERPEGSVSTLKIQRTQQEDSAVYLCASSTRDINSPLHFGNGTRLTVT.